These 13 T cell receptor beta chains came from one sample sequenced in a study of T-cell reconstitution after alpha-beta-depleted transplantation in children. Researchers prepared the TCRbeta library using unique molecular identifiers, the study reports. TCRdb redid the calling of the PCR reads with MiXCR, one entry per CDR3 protein. The profile shows some 120,000 distinct CDR3 sequences, 20% to 25% of them singletons. The sample here was PBMCs, mostly from graft donor cells, taken 180 days after TCRalphabeta/CD19-depleted stem cell transplant. Receptors were obtained from a male patient between 2 and 10 years old who had a stem cell transplant for chronic granulomatous disease, so the T cells may come from the graft donor.

The genes are TRBV10-3 and TRBJ2-3, with D unclear. In germline, CDR1 is ENHRY, CDR2 SYGVKD. V lost 10 bases and J lost 3, with 11 bases in between. The CDR3 is 12 residues long. The CDR3 coding sequence is TGTGCCACCAAACCTGATACAGATACGCAGTATTTT. Residues: CATKPDTDTQYF.

The chain employs TRBV12-3 or TRBV12-4 and TRBJ1-2; TRBD1 matches 12 bases. This CDR3 has 14 residues. V shed 6 bases, J shed 7 bases, and the junction held 6 bases outside the gene matches. The CDR3 here is CASRGTGGGRGYTF. CDR3 in DNA: TGTGCCAGCAGAGGGACAGGGGGCGGTCGTGGCTACACCTTC.

The sample holds a few counts of this clonotype. This chain links TRBV12-3 or TRBV12-4 with TRBJ2-2, with 7 nucleotides matching TRBD1. V trimming: 6 bases; J trimming: 0 bases; junction bases outside the gene matches: 1. CDR3 length: 14 residues. The CDR3 DNA sequence: TGTGCCAGCAGACAGGGGCCGAACACCGGGGAGCTGTTTTTT. It is translated as CASRQGPNTGELFF.

This rearrangement joins TRBV15 to TRBJ1-5, with unresolved D. CDR1 is LNHNV, CDR2 YYDKDF, per germline (reference sequence). This CDR3 is built from 16 residues. V was pared by 2 bases and J by 4 bases, with 15 bases between. The CDR3 loop is CATSRLRAEGNQPQHF. The DNA for the CDR3 is TGTGCCACCAGCAGACTAAGGGCGGAGGGAAATCAGCCCCAGCATTTT.

In this sample, this clonotype turned up a few times. The CDR3 sequence: CASSPVSGSSIIYEQYF. The CDR3 DNA is TGTGCCAGCAGCCCAGTCAGCGGCTCCTCGATTATCTACGAGCAGTACTTC. This chain connects TRBV7-2 to TRBJ2-7; TRBD2 might be the D (5 bases). The CDR3 contains 17 residues. V lost 5 bases, J lost 3 bases, and 23 bases lay in between. Germline lookup yields CDR1 SGHTA and CDR2 FQGNSA.

The chain employs TRBV7-2 and TRBJ1-2; TRBD1 might be the D (6 bases). Looked up from germline, CDR1 is SGHTA and CDR2 is FQGNSA. Trimming cost V 5 bases and J 2 bases, with 15 bases left between them. The CDR3 runs 15 residues. CDR3 protein: CASSQLAGANYGYTF. In DNA form, the CDR3 reads TGTGCCAGCAGCCAACTGGCGGGGGCCAACTATGGCTACACCTTC.

This clonotype has a count of ten or more. V gene TRBV20-1 combines with J gene TRBJ2-3; TRBD2 agrees at 10 bases. CDR1 DFQATT and CDR2 SNEGSKA come from the germline V gene (reference sequence). The length of the CDR3 is 15 residues. Trimming at V came to 8 bases and at J to 6 bases, leaving 14 bases not matched to a gene. The CDR3 loop is CSSRNSGRKGDTQYF. CDR3 nucleotides: TGCAGTTCTCGAAATAGCGGGAGGAAAGGCGATACGCAGTATTTT.

As concerns this clonotype: A clone one base away is much larger, so this may be a read error. This chain links TRBV9 with TRBJ1-2, with D maybe TRBD1 (5 bases). There are 13 residues in the CDR3. CDR1 SGDLS and CDR2 YYNGEE come from the germline V gene. The CDR3 spells CPSSAGLIYGYTF. The CDR3 DNA sequence: TGTCCCAGCAGCGCGGGACTGATCTATGGCTACACCTTC.

There are many counts of this clonotype. This sequence joins TRBV12-3 or TRBV12-4 and TRBJ2-7; D remains unclear. V lost 10 bases and J 3 bases, leaving 22 bases between the germline ends. The CDR3 has 15 residues. CDR3 sequence: CAIDRPLPGRYEQYF. CDR3 nucleotide sequence: TGTGCCATCGATCGCCCCCTTCCGGGTCGCTACGAGCAGTACTTC.

This clonotype showed up just a few times. This chain connects TRBV12-3 or TRBV12-4 to TRBJ2-3; TRBD2 agrees at 7 bases. The CDR3 sequence is 16 residues long. The J segment lost 2 bases and the V segment lost 5 bases, leaving 10 bases of the junction unmatched. CDR3 nucleotide sequence: TGTGCCAGCAGTAGCGACGGGACTAAAGTCACAGATACGCAGTATTTT. Translation gives CASSSDGTKVTDTQYF.

CDR3 nucleotides: TGTGCCAGCAGTACCGACAGGATAGGCACTGAAGCTTTCTTT. Amino acid sequence: CASSTDRIGTEAFF. The chain uses TRBV12-3 or TRBV12-4 and TRBJ1-1; a weak D match, TRBD1 (6 bases). Deletions cut 5 bases from V and 4 bases from J, with 14 bases between. The CDR3 consists of 14 residues.

A few counts support this clonotype. The CDR3 protein is CASSLLYPNEQFF. The CDR3 DNA follows: TGTGCCAGCAGTTTACTGTACCCCAATGAGCAGTTCTTC. J is TRBJ2-1 and V is TRBV12-3 or TRBV12-4; D is unresolved. This CDR3 has 13 amino acids. Trimming took 2 bases from V and 6 from J, leaving 8 bases between them.

This clonotype was found many times. The CDR3 DNA sequence: TGCAGTGCTAGTAGTGGGACACAGCGACAAGAGACCCAGTACTTC. Its protein product is CSASSGTQRQETQYF. The genes are TRBV20-1 and TRBJ2-5, with D possibly TRBD1 on 6 matching bases. CDR3 length: 15 residues. Germline loops: CDR1 DFQATT, CDR2 SNEGSKA (reference sequence). Trimming shortened V by 3 bases and J by 2 bases, and 16 bases separated the two germline ends.